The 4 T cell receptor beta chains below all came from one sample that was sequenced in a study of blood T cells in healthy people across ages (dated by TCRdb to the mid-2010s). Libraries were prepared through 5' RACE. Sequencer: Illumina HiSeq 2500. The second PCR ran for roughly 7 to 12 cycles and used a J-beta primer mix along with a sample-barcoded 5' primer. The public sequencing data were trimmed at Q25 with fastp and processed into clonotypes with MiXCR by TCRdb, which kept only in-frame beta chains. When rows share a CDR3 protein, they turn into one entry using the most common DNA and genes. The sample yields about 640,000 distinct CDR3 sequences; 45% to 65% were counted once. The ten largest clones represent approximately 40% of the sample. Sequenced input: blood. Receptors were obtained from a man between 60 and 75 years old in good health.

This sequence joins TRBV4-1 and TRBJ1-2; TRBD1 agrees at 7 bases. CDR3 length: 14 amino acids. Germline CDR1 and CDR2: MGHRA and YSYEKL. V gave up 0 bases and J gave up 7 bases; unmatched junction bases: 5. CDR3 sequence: CASSQDKAGGGYTF. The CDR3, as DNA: TGCGCCAGCAGCCAAGATAAGGCAGGGGGTGGCTACACCTTC.

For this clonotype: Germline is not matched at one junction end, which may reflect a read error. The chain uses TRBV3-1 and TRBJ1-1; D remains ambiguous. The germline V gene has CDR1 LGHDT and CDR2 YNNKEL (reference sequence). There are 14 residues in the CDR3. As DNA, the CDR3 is TGTGCCAGCAGCCAAGTTTCCAGGAACACTGAGGCTTTCTTT. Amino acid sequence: CASSQVSRNTEAFF.

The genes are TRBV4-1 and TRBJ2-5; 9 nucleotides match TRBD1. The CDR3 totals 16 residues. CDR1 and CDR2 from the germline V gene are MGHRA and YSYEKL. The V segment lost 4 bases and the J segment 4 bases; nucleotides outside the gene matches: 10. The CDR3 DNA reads TGCGCCAGCAGCCCATCTAGGACAGGGGAGGGAGAGACCCAGTACTTC. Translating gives CASSPSRTGEGETQYF.

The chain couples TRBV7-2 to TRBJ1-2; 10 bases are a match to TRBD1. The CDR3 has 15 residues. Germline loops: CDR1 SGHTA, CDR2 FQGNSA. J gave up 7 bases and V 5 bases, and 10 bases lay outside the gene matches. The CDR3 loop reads CASSRPGTGVGGYTF. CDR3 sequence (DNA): TGTGCCAGCAGCCGTCCCGGGACAGGGGTTGGTGGCTACACCTTC.